The T cell receptor (beta chain) described here comes from a study of T-cell reconstitution after alpha-beta-depleted transplantation in children. The germline gives CDR1 MDHEN, CDR2 SYDVKM. There are 14 residues in the CDR3. Trimming shortened V by 7 bases and J by 4 bases, and 14 bases separated the two germline ends. Unique molecular identifiers tagged the TCRbeta library. Using its own MiXCR run on the PCR reads, TCRdb lists one record per CDR3 protein. The top ten hold about 5.9% of the sample, which has around 210,000 distinct CDR3 sequences, about 7% seen once. The source is a boy younger than 10 with acute lymphoblastic leukemia, due to receive a stem cell transplant. Sequences were derived from PBMCs, sampled before TCRalphabeta/CD19-depleted stem cell transplant. V and J are TRBV28 and TRBJ1-5; D may be TRBD1 (5 bases). CDR3 sequence reads: CASNRGVGNQPQHF. Here the CDR3 DNA reads TGTGCCAGCAACAGAGGGGTAGGGAATCAGCCCCAGCATTTT.